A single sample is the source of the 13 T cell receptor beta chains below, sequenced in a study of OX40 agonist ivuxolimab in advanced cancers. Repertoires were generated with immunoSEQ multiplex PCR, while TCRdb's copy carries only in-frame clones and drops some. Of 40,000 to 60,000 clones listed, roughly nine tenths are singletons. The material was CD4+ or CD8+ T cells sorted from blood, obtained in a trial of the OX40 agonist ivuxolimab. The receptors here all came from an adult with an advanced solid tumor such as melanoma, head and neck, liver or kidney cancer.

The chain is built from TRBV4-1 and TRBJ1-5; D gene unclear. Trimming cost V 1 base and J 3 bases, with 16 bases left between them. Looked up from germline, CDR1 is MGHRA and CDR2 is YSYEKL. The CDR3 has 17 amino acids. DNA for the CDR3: TGCGCCAGCAGCCAAGCCGGTGCGGAGGGCAACAATCAGCCCCAGCATTTT. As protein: CASSQAGAEGNNQPQHF.

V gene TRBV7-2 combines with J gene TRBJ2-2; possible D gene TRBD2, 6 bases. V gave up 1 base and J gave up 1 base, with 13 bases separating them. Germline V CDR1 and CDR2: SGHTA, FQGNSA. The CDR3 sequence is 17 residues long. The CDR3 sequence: CASSLVTSRVNTGELFF. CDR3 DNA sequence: TGTGCCAGCAGCTTAGTTACTAGCCGAGTGAACACCGGGGAGCTGTTTTTT.

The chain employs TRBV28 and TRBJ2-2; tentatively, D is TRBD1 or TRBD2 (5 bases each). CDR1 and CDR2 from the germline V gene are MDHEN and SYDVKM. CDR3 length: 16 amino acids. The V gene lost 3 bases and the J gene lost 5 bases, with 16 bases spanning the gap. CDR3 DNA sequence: TGTGCCAGCAGTTTTCCGGTGGGCGAGGGGACCGGGGAGCTGTTTTTT. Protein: CASSFPVGEGTGELFF.

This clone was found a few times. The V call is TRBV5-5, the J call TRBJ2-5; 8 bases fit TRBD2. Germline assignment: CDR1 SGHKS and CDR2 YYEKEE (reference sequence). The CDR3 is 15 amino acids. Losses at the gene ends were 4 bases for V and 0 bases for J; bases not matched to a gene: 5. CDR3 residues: CASSRTAGDQETQYF. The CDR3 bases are TGTGCCAGCAGCCGCACAGCGGGGGACCAAGAGACCCAGTACTTC.

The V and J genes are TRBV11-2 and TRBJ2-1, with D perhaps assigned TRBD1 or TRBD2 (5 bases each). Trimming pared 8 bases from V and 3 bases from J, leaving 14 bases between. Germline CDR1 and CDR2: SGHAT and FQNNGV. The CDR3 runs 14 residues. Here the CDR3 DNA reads TGTGCCAGCTCACCGGGACGAATCTACAATGAGCAGTTCTTC. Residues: CASSPGRIYNEQFF. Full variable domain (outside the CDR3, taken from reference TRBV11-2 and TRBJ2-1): EAGVAQSPRYKIIEKRQSVAFWCNPISGHATLYWYQQILGQGPKLLIQFQNNGVVDDSQLPKDRFSAERLKGVDSTLKIQPAKLEDSAVYLCASSPGRIYNEQFFGPGTRLTVL.

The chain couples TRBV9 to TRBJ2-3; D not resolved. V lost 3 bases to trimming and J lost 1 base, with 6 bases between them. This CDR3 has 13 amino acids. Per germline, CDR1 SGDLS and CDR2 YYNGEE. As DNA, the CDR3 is TGTGCCAGCAGCGAGGTGGGCACAGATACGCAGTATTTT. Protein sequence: CASSEVGTDTQYF.

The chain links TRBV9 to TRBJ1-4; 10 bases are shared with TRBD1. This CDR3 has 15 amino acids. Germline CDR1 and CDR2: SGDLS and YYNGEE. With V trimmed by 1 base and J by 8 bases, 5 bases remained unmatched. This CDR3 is CASSVTGTGVEKLFF. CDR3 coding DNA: TGTGCCAGCAGCGTAACCGGGACAGGGGTCGAAAAACTGTTTTTT.

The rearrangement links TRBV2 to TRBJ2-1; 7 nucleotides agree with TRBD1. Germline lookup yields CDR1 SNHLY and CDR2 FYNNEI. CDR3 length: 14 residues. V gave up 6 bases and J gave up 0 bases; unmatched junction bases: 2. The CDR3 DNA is TGTGCCAGCAGGACAGGGAGCTCCTACAATGAGCAGTTCTTC. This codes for CASRTGSSYNEQFF.

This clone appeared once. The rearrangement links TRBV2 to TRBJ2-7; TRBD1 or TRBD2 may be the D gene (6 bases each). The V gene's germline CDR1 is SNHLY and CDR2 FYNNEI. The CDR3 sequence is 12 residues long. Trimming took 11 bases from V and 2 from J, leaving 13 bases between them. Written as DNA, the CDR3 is TGTGCCGGCGGCGGGGACACCTACGAGCAGTACTTC. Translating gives CAGGGDTYEQYF. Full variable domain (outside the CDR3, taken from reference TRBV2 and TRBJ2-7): EPEVTQTPSHQVTQMGQEVILRCVPISNHLYFYWYRQILGQKVEFLVSFYNNEISEKSEIFDDQFSVERPDGSNFTLKIRSTKLEDSAMYFCAGGGDTYEQYFGPGTRLTVT.

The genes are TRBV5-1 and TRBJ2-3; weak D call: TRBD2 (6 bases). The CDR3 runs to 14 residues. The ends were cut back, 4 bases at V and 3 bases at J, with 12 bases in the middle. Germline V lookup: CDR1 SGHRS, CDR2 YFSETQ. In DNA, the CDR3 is TGCGCCAGCAGCCCCGACGGGGGAACAGATACGCAGTATTTT. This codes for CASSPDGGTDTQYF. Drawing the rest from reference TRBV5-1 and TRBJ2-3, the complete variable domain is KAGVTQTPRYLIKTRGQQVTLSCSPISGHRSVSWYQQTPGQGLQFLFEYFSETQRNKGNFPGRFSGRQFSNSRSEMNVSTLELGDSALYLCASSPDGGTDTQYFGPGTRLTVL.

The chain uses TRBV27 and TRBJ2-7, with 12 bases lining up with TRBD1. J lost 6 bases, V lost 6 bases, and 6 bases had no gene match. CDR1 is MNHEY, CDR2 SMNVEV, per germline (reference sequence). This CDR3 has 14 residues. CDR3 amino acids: CASSPGTGGFEQYF. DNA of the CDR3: TGTGCCAGCAGCCCCGGGACAGGGGGCTTCGAGCAGTACTTC.

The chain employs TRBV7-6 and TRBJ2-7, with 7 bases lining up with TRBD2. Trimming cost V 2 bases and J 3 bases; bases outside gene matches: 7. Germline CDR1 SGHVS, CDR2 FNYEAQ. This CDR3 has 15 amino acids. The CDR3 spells CASSLSAGEGYEQYF. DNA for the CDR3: TGTGCCAGCAGCTTATCGGCGGGAGAGGGCTACGAGCAGTACTTC.

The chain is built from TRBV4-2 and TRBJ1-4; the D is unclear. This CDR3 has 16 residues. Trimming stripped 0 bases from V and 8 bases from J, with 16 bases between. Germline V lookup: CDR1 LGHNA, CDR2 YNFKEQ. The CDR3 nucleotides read TGTGCCAGCAGCCAAGATATCAGGAGATTAGAGGAAAAACTGTTTTTT. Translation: CASSQDIRRLEEKLFF.